A selection of T cell receptor beta chains follows, all from one sample in a study of blood T cell repertoires in COVID-19. Some clones are missing from TCRdb's copy, which holds only in-frame ones; the method was immunoSEQ multiplex PCR. The profile shows some 170,000 clones, approximately 90% of them singletons. Sequencing was carried out using peripheral blood. The receptors were sampled from a woman between 45 and 60 years old with acute or convalescent COVID-19. CDR3s include the opening cysteine and the closing phenylalanine or tryptophan. Each record gives: V gene, clone size, D gene, J gene, CDR3 protein, CDR3 DNA. A D gene is named only where the DNA matches it firmly. Part of the rows lack a size; the others show once, few, many or a class for expanded clones.

V: TRBV18
size: NA
D: NA
J: TRBJ2-5
CDR3: CASSPQTNSHSQETQYF
DNA: TGTGCCAGCTCACCACAAACGAACAGCCACTCCCAAGAGACCCAGTACTTC

V: TRBV11-2
size: NA
D: TRBD2
J: TRBJ2-1
CDR3: CASSLVREGWDEQFF
DNA: TGTGCCAGCAGCTTAGTACGGGAGGGGTGGGATGAGCAGTTCTTC

V: TRBV6-6
size: NA
D: NA
J: TRBJ2-5
CDR3: CASSYSETETQYF
DNA: TGTGCCAGCAGTTATAGCGAAACGGAGACCCAGTACTTC

V: TRBV15
size: NA
D: NA
J: TRBJ1-1
CDR3: CATSGSRAAEAFF
DNA: TGTGCCACCAGCGGATCCAGGGCTGCTGAAGCTTTCTTT

V: TRBV3-1/TRBV3-2
size: NA
D: NA
J: TRBJ1-1
CDR3: CASSRSPNTEAFF
DNA: TGTGCCAGCAGCCGAAGCCCGAACACTGAAGCTTTCTTT

V: TRBV3-1/TRBV3-2
size: once
D: TRBD1
J: TRBJ2-3
CDR3: CASSSPQGARDTQYF
DNA: TGTGCCAGCAGCTCACCTCAGGGGGCAAGAGATACGCAGTATTTT

V: TRBV6-5
size: NA
D: TRBD1
J: TRBJ2-2
CDR3: CASRAGGRNTGELFF
DNA: TGTGCCAGCAGAGCAGGGGGCAGGAACACCGGGGAGCTGTTTTTT

V: TRBV3-1/TRBV3-2
size: NA
D: NA
J: TRBJ2-1
CDR3: CASQRGGAEQFF
DNA: TGTGCCAGTCAAAGGGGGGGGGCGGAGCAGTTCTTC

V: TRBV30
size: NA
D: NA
J: TRBJ2-3
CDR3: CAWGKEGRTDTQYF
DNA: TGTGCCTGGGGGAAGGAGGGGCGCACAGATACGCAGTATTTT

V: TRBV11-1
size: NA
D: NA
J: TRBJ1-1
CDR3: CASSLAAAGHNTEAFF
DNA: TGTGCCAGCAGCTTAGCCGCCGCCGGACATAACACTGAAGCTTTCTTT

V: TRBV10-1
size: NA
D: NA
J: TRBJ2-1
CDR3: CASSEEVPNEQFF
DNA: TGCGCCAGCAGTGAGGAGGTTCCCAATGAGCAGTTCTTC

V: TRBV10-3
size: NA
D: NA
J: TRBJ2-1
CDR3: CAISEPTGRGMRNEQFF
DNA: TGTGCCATCAGTGAGCCCACAGGGCGAGGAATGCGCAATGAGCAGTTCTTC

V: TRBV19
size: NA
D: TRBD1
J: TRBJ2-7
CDR3: CASSIDRGPRYF
DNA: TGTGCCAGTAGTATAGATAGGGGGCCGCGGTACTTC

V: TRBV9
size: once
D: TRBD2
J: TRBJ2-1
CDR3: CASSVGTRYNEQFF
DNA: TGTGCCAGCAGCGTGGGGACTAGGTACAATGAGCAGTTCTTC

V: TRBV7-8
size: NA
D: NA
J: TRBJ1-1
CDR3: CASSFQWNTEAFF
DNA: TGTGCCAGCAGCTTTCAGTGGAACACTGAAGCTTTCTTT

V: TRBV29-1
size: NA
D: NA
J: TRBJ2-7
CDR3: CSVEDRAYEQYF
DNA: TGCAGCGTTGAAGACAGGGCCTACGAGCAGTACTTC

V: TRBV6-5
size: NA
D: NA
J: TRBJ1-6
CDR3: CASSWKPGGDSPLHF
DNA: TGTGCCAGCAGTTGGAAGCCCGGGGGGGATTCACCCCTCCACTTT

V: TRBV30
size: NA
D: TRBD1
J: TRBJ1-5
CDR3: CAWSVSGQGQGQPQHF
DNA: TGTGCCTGGAGTGTATCGGGACAGGGGCAGGGTCAGCCCCAGCATTTT

V: TRBV20-1
size: NA
D: NA
J: TRBJ2-7
CDR3: CSARDYYEQYF
DNA: TGCAGTGCTAGGGACTACTACGAGCAGTACTTC

V: TRBV5-1
size: few
D: TRBD1
J: TRBJ2-1
CDR3: CASSLEDRKKQFF
DNA: TGCGCCAGCAGCTTGGAGGACAGGAAGAAGCAGTTCTTC

V: TRBV6-5
size: NA
D: NA
J: TRBJ1-1
CDR3: CASSNTVVNTEAFF
DNA: TGTGCCAGCAGTAATACGGTCGTGAACACTGAAGCTTTCTTT

V: TRBV18
size: NA
D: TRBD2
J: TRBJ2-3
CDR3: CASSIAGATDTQYF
DNA: TGTGCCAGCTCCATAGCGGGAGCCACAGATACGCAGTATTTT

V: TRBV30
size: NA
D: TRBD2
J: TRBJ2-3
CDR3: CAWRGTSSGRKDTQYF
DNA: TGTGCCTGGAGAGGTACGTCCAGCGGGAGGAAAGATACGCAGTATTTT

V: TRBV7-3
size: NA
D: TRBD2
J: TRBJ2-1
CDR3: CASSSVAGGYNEQFF
DNA: TGTGCCAGCAGCTCGGTAGCGGGGGGCTACAATGAGCAGTTCTTC

V: TRBV6-2/TRBV6-3
size: few
D: NA
J: TRBJ1-1
CDR3: CASSYFPQFEAFF
DNA: TGTGCCAGCAGTTACTTTCCACAATTTGAAGCTTTCTTT

V: TRBV6-5
size: few
D: TRBD1
J: TRBJ1-3
CDR3: CASSKTGGSGNTIYF
DNA: TGTGCCAGCAGTAAGACAGGGGGCTCTGGAAACACCATATATTTT

V: TRBV2
size: few
D: NA
J: TRBJ2-7
CDR3: CASLAGIYEQYF
DNA: TGTGCCAGCCTTGCAGGGATCTACGAGCAGTACTTC

V: TRBV6-5
size: NA
D: NA
J: TRBJ2-1
CDR3: CASIPFSSYNEQFF
DNA: TGTGCCAGCATCCCATTTAGCTCCTACAATGAGCAGTTCTTC

V: TRBV7-2
size: NA
D: TRBD1
J: TRBJ1-5
CDR3: CASTGQGLNQPQHF
DNA: TGTGCCAGTACGGGACAGGGGCTAAATCAGCCCCAGCATTTT

V: TRBV11-3
size: once
D: NA
J: TRBJ1-1
CDR3: CASSQRGGTEAFF
DNA: TGTGCCAGCAGCCAGCGCGGGGGGACTGAAGCTTTCTTT

V: TRBV7-2
size: NA
D: TRBD1
J: TRBJ1-6
CDR3: CASSQSGTGITPLHF
DNA: TGTGCCAGCAGCCAATCCGGGACAGGGATTACACCCCTCCACTTT

V: TRBV5-1
size: NA
D: NA
J: TRBJ1-3
CDR3: CASSLEGQGSGNTIYF
DNA: TGCGCCAGCAGCTTGGAGGGGCAGGGCTCGGGAAACACCATATATTTT

V: TRBV6-2/TRBV6-3
size: NA
D: NA
J: TRBJ1-1
CDR3: CASSSRKAPGTEAFF
DNA: TGTGCCAGCAGTTCAAGAAAGGCCCCAGGGACTGAAGCTTTCTTT

V: TRBV6-6
size: once
D: TRBD1
J: TRBJ1-2
CDR3: CASSYSDRASHGYTF
DNA: TGTGCCAGCAGTTACTCCGACAGGGCAAGCCATGGCTACACCTTC

V: TRBV18
size: NA
D: TRBD1
J: TRBJ1-5
CDR3: CASSAGQGQTQPQHF
DNA: TGTGCCAGCTCTGCGGGACAGGGGCAAACTCAGCCCCAGCATTTT

V: TRBV7-6
size: NA
D: NA
J: TRBJ2-2
CDR3: CGVRNTGELFF
DNA: TGTGGAGTGAGGAACACCGGGGAGCTGTTTTTT

V: TRBV7-9
size: NA
D: TRBD2
J: TRBJ2-1
CDR3: CASSSRTSGPHNEQFF
DNA: TGTGCCAGCAGCTCTCGGACTAGCGGGCCCCACAATGAGCAGTTCTTC

V: TRBV7-2
size: few
D: NA
J: TRBJ2-7
CDR3: CASSFGRASYEQYF
DNA: TGTGCCAGCAGCTTCGGGCGGGCCTCCTACGAGCAGTACTTC

V: TRBV4-3
size: NA
D: TRBD1
J: TRBJ2-3
CDR3: CASSQARGLTDTQYF
DNA: TGCGCCAGCAGCCAAGCGAGGGGGCTCACAGATACGCAGTATTTT

V: TRBV27
size: NA
D: TRBD1
J: TRBJ1-1
CDR3: CASTRDRGSGRTEAFF
DNA: TGTGCCAGCACCCGGGACAGGGGAAGCGGTCGGACTGAAGCTTTCTTT

V: TRBV28
size: NA
D: TRBD1
J: TRBJ1-6
CDR3: CASSSGQGDSPLHF
DNA: TGTGCCAGCAGTTCGGGACAGGGAGACTCACCCCTCCACTTT